What follows is one T cell receptor beta chain and its context. This sample was taken from a study of long-term antiretroviral therapy in people with HIV. The immunoSEQ assay was v3.0, run at survey level. Sequencing set out to capture roughly 40,000-50,000 T-cell genomes per sample. Assay: immunoSEQ multiplex PCR; the TCRdb copy retains only in-frame clones and omits some. The top ten hold 7.9% of the sample, which has 30,000 to 40,000 clones, roughly 85% seen once. Germline lookup yields CDR1 MGHRA and CDR2 YSYEKL. The CDR3 loop spans 16 amino acids. The V end was cut by 0 bases, the J end by 3 bases, with 14 bases between.

The V gene is TRBV4-1, the J gene TRBJ1-2; a possible D gene is TRBD1 (6 bases). The sequenced sample was unsorted PBMCs, obtained 0.4 years before starting antiretroviral therapy. This clonotype originated in a young man with HIV. This chain's CDR3 is CASSQETGGGDYGYTF. The CDR3 bases are TGCGCCAGCAGCCAAGAGACAGGTGGGGGGGACTATGGCTACACCTTC.